These T cell receptor beta chains were read from a single sample in a study of OX40 agonist ivuxolimab in advanced cancers. Assay: immunoSEQ multiplex PCR; the TCRdb copy retains only in-frame clones and omits some. The sample has some 50,000 clones; approximately 84% are singletons. Sequences were derived from CD4+ or CD8+ T cells sorted from blood, sampled in a trial of the OX40 agonist ivuxolimab. These receptors originate from an adult with an advanced solid tumor such as melanoma, head and neck, liver or kidney cancer. CDR3s leave out the opening cysteine and the closing phenylalanine or tryptophan. Fields, in order: J gene, V gene, CDR3 protein.

j_call: TRBJ1-5
v_call: TRBV18
cdr3_aa: ASSPGGDGNQPQH

j_call: TRBJ1-4
v_call: TRBV9
cdr3_aa: ASSPKTGYGEKLF

j_call: TRBJ2-7
v_call: TRBV7-6
cdr3_aa: ASSLDSGPYEQY

j_call: TRBJ1-4
v_call: TRBV7-2
cdr3_aa: ASSPYPSFNEKLF

j_call: TRBJ1-4
v_call: TRBV7-8
cdr3_aa: ASSLGRGRLNEKLF

j_call: TRBJ1-2
v_call: TRBV19
cdr3_aa: ASSMWPGGSYGYT

j_call: TRBJ2-1
v_call: TRBV7-9
cdr3_aa: ASSLPGLRSF

j_call: TRBJ2-7
v_call: TRBV5-1
cdr3_aa: ASRSEGYEQY

j_call: TRBJ2-7
v_call: TRBV6-6
cdr3_aa: AAGGPDTYEQY

j_call: TRBJ1-4
v_call: TRBV7-8
cdr3_aa: ASSLALRAASNEKLF

j_call: TRBJ2-1
v_call: TRBV11-2
cdr3_aa: ASSLDMAYNEQF

j_call: TRBJ2-3
v_call: TRBV5-6
cdr3_aa: ASSKIAGKLTDTQY

j_call: TRBJ2-3
v_call: TRBV18
cdr3_aa: ASSSRTSGTQY

j_call: TRBJ2-4
v_call: TRBV18
cdr3_aa: ASSLGTGGAKNIQY

j_call: TRBJ2-7
v_call: TRBV27
cdr3_aa: ASSLSPAVKEQY

j_call: TRBJ2-7
v_call: TRBV5-1
cdr3_aa: ASSLERDTSREQY

j_call: TRBJ2-4
v_call: TRBV19
cdr3_aa: ASSMVGENIQY

j_call: TRBJ1-2
v_call: TRBV10-3
cdr3_aa: AISEARNYGYT

j_call: TRBJ1-1
v_call: TRBV18
cdr3_aa: ASSPVGTEAF

j_call: TRBJ2-7
v_call: TRBV28
cdr3_aa: ASSSDTVGEQY

j_call: TRBJ1-1
v_call: TRBV18
cdr3_aa: ASSDSIRNTEAF

j_call: TRBJ2-1
v_call: TRBV9
cdr3_aa: ASSSWRVNEQF

j_call: TRBJ1-1
v_call: TRBV28
cdr3_aa: ASSQRAPQLEAF

j_call: TRBJ2-7
v_call: TRBV27
cdr3_aa: ASRREGYEQY

j_call: TRBJ2-5
v_call: TRBV5-1
cdr3_aa: ASSLQGRDHETQY

j_call: TRBJ2-1
v_call: TRBV28
cdr3_aa: ASSPGDLGYNEQF

j_call: TRBJ1-5
v_call: TRBV5-8
cdr3_aa: ASSLVGNQPQH

j_call: TRBJ2-3
v_call: TRBV4-1
cdr3_aa: ASSQGFVPSGRALDTQY

j_call: TRBJ2-4
v_call: TRBV6-5
cdr3_aa: ASSYETGGTNIQY

j_call: TRBJ1-5
v_call: TRBV4-2
cdr3_aa: ASSQGGYSNQPQH

j_call: TRBJ2-3
v_call: TRBV19
cdr3_aa: ASSMGGPAPRTDTQY

j_call: TRBJ1-2
v_call: TRBV2
cdr3_aa: ASSSSRRQGATYGYT

j_call: TRBJ2-7
v_call: TRBV11-2
cdr3_aa: ASSERGQGIYYEQY

j_call: TRBJ2-3
v_call: TRBV7-4
cdr3_aa: ASSTGPNSSTDTQY